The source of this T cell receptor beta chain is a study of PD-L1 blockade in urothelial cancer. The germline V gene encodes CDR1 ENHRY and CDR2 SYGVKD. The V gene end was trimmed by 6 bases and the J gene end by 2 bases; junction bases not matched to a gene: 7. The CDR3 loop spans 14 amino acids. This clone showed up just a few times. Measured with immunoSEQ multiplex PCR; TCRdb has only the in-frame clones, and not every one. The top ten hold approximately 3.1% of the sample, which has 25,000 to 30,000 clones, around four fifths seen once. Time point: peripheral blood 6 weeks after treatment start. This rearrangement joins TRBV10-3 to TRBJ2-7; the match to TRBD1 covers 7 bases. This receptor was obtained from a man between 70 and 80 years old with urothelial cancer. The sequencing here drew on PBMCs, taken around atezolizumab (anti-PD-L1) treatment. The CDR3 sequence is CAIRKTGYPYEQYF. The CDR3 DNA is TGTGCCATCAGGAAGACAGGGTACCCCTACGAGCAGTACTTC.